Listed below are T cell receptor beta chains from one sample, sequenced in a study of human T cells and chemical hapten exposure. TCRdb analysed the RACE reads with MiXCR anew, one entry per CDR3 protein. Of some 93,000 distinct CDR3 sequences listed, about 10% are singletons. What was sequenced was whole blood. These TCRs come from a female donor in good health. Some clones in this sample may be carry-over from other donors' samples. The CDR3 runs from the conserved cysteine through the conserved F or W. Each record gives: CDR3 protein, CDR3 DNA, V gene, D gene, clone size, J gene. The D gene is left open where the match is weak. Some rows mark clone size as missing; the rest say once, few, many or name a class of expanded clone.

CDR3aa: CASSPTSEYNEQFF
CDR3nt: TGTGCCAGCAGTCCGACTAGCGAATACAATGAGCAGTTCTTC
v_gene: TRBV6-2/TRBV6-3
d_gene: TRBD2
abundance: -
j_gene: TRBJ2-1

CDR3aa: CASSLQGLVDTQYF
CDR3nt: TGTGCCAGCAGCTTACAGGGGCTAGTAGATACGCAGTATTTT
v_gene: TRBV7-2
d_gene: -
abundance: -
j_gene: TRBJ2-3

CDR3aa: CASSPTGGGEAFF
CDR3nt: TGCGCCAGCAGCCCGACAGGGGGGGGAGAAGCTTTCTTT
v_gene: TRBV5-1
d_gene: TRBD1
abundance: many
j_gene: TRBJ1-1

CDR3aa: CASSPHSESYTF
CDR3nt: TGTGCCAGCAGTCCACACTCGGAGAGCTACACCTTC
v_gene: TRBV28
d_gene: -
abundance: many
j_gene: TRBJ1-2

CDR3aa: CASSSSRDRGYEQYF
CDR3nt: TGTGCCAGCAGCTCCTCCCGGGACAGGGGGTACGAGCAGTACTTC
v_gene: TRBV5-6
d_gene: TRBD1
abundance: -
j_gene: TRBJ2-7

CDR3aa: CASAGDQPQHF
CDR3nt: TGTGCCAGCGCGGGAGATCAGCCCCAGCATTTT
v_gene: TRBV6-1
d_gene: -
abundance: many
j_gene: TRBJ1-5

CDR3aa: CSVVGDLNFYEQYF
CDR3nt: TGCAGCGTTGTTGGGGACCTGAACTTCTACGAGCAGTACTTC
v_gene: TRBV29-1
d_gene: -
abundance: -
j_gene: TRBJ2-7

CDR3aa: CASSPISGTYNEQFF
CDR3nt: TGCGCCAGCAGCCCGATTAGCGGGACTTACAATGAGCAGTTCTTC
v_gene: TRBV4-1
d_gene: TRBD2
abundance: many
j_gene: TRBJ2-1

CDR3aa: CSARETWETQYF
CDR3nt: TGCAGTGCTAGAGAGACTTGGGAGACCCAGTACTTC
v_gene: TRBV20-1
d_gene: -
abundance: many
j_gene: TRBJ2-5

CDR3aa: CSARKRDSYEQYF
CDR3nt: TGCAGTGCTAGGAAAAGGGACAGCTACGAGCAGTACTTC
v_gene: TRBV20-1
d_gene: TRBD1
abundance: many
j_gene: TRBJ2-7

CDR3aa: CSARHLLEFGADTQYF
CDR3nt: TGCAGTGCTAGACACCTGCTGGAGTTTGGGGCAGATACGCAGTATTTT
v_gene: TRBV20-1
d_gene: -
abundance: many
j_gene: TRBJ2-3

CDR3aa: CASSLALAAQYEQYF
CDR3nt: TGCGCCAGCAGCTTGGCACTAGCGGCTCAGTACGAGCAGTACTTC
v_gene: TRBV5-1
d_gene: TRBD2
abundance: few
j_gene: TRBJ2-7

CDR3aa: CAWSVPTVGTRAFF
CDR3nt: TGTGCCTGGAGTGTTCCGACAGTTGGGACGAGGGCTTTCTTT
v_gene: TRBV30
d_gene: -
abundance: -
j_gene: TRBJ1-1

CDR3aa: CASSLYKRERTDTQYF
CDR3nt: TGCGCCAGCAGCCTCTACAAGCGGGAGCGCACAGATACGCAGTATTTT
v_gene: TRBV4-1
d_gene: TRBD2
abundance: -
j_gene: TRBJ2-3

CDR3aa: CSARANPSDTQYF
CDR3nt: TGCAGTGCTAGGGCCAACCCGTCAGATACGCAGTATTTT
v_gene: TRBV20-1
d_gene: -
abundance: many
j_gene: TRBJ2-3

CDR3aa: CASSLLLAGVYNEQFF
CDR3nt: TGTGCCAGCAGTCTACTGCTAGCGGGAGTCTACAATGAGCAGTTCTTC
v_gene: TRBV6-2/TRBV6-3
d_gene: TRBD2
abundance: -
j_gene: TRBJ2-1

CDR3aa: CSARKMTGVVETQYF
CDR3nt: TGCAGTGCTAGGAAGATGACAGGGGTCGTAGAGACCCAGTACTTC
v_gene: TRBV20-1
d_gene: TRBD1
abundance: -
j_gene: TRBJ2-5

CDR3aa: CATEGGKVIGEQFF
CDR3nt: TGTGCCACCGAGGGGGGCAAGGTTATCGGTGAGCAGTTCTTC
v_gene: TRBV15
d_gene: -
abundance: few
j_gene: TRBJ2-1

CDR3aa: CAYSIFGEGGTEAFF
CDR3nt: TGTGCTTACTCCATTTTCGGCGAGGGTGGCACTGAAGCTTTCTTT
v_gene: TRBV30
d_gene: -
abundance: few
j_gene: TRBJ1-1

CDR3aa: CSVILTGTTQYF
CDR3nt: TGCAGCGTCATCCTGACAGGGACAACGCAGTATTTT
v_gene: TRBV29-1
d_gene: TRBD1
abundance: -
j_gene: TRBJ2-3

CDR3aa: CSLRDSGRQRQYF
CDR3nt: TGCAGCCTACGGGACTCCGGTCGGCAGAGGCAGTATTTT
v_gene: TRBV29-1
d_gene: -
abundance: many
j_gene: TRBJ2-3

CDR3aa: CASSSDMRSRVHYGYTF
CDR3nt: TGTGCCAGCAGCTCCGATATGAGGTCCAGGGTGCACTATGGCTACACCTTC
v_gene: TRBV13
d_gene: -
abundance: -
j_gene: TRBJ1-2

CDR3aa: CASSPRLSGNTIYF
CDR3nt: TGTGCCAGCAGCCCACGGCTCTCTGGAAACACCATATATTTT
v_gene: TRBV7-2
d_gene: -
abundance: few
j_gene: TRBJ1-3

CDR3aa: CATSRYRELDGYTF
CDR3nt: TGTGCCACCTCGCGGTACAGGGAATTGGATGGCTACACCTTC
v_gene: TRBV6-2/TRBV6-3
d_gene: -
abundance: many
j_gene: TRBJ1-2

CDR3aa: CASSIGTADSNQPQHF
CDR3nt: TGCGCCAGCAGCATCGGGACAGCCGATAGCAATCAGCCCCAGCATTTT
v_gene: TRBV5-1
d_gene: TRBD1
abundance: few
j_gene: TRBJ1-5

CDR3aa: CSAPVDRQGTEAFF
CDR3nt: TGCAGTGCTCCCGTGGACAGACAGGGCACTGAAGCTTTCTTT
v_gene: TRBV20-1
d_gene: TRBD1
abundance: many
j_gene: TRBJ1-1

CDR3aa: CASSLIAGGPADTQYF
CDR3nt: TGTGCCAGCAGTTTGATAGCGGGAGGGCCTGCAGATACGCAGTATTTT
v_gene: TRBV12-3/TRBV12-4
d_gene: TRBD2
abundance: many
j_gene: TRBJ2-3

CDR3aa: CASSVQGTYEQYF
CDR3nt: TGTGCCAGCAGTGTACAGGGCACCTACGAGCAGTACTTC
v_gene: TRBV2
d_gene: -
abundance: -
j_gene: TRBJ2-7

CDR3aa: CSARATPGGQETQYF
CDR3nt: TGCAGTGCTAGAGCCACGCCCGGGGGGCAAGAGACCCAGTACTTC
v_gene: TRBV20-1
d_gene: TRBD2
abundance: many
j_gene: TRBJ2-5

CDR3aa: CASSLRGGEQYF
CDR3nt: TGTGCCAGCAGCTTGAGGGGGGGTGAGCAGTACTTC
v_gene: TRBV7-2
d_gene: -
abundance: few
j_gene: TRBJ2-7

CDR3aa: CASSLQGAWGKLFF
CDR3nt: TGTGCCAGCAGTCTACAGGGCGCCTGGGGAAAACTGTTTTTT
v_gene: TRBV28
d_gene: -
abundance: -
j_gene: TRBJ1-4

CDR3aa: CASRDFYEQYF
CDR3nt: TGTGCCAGCAGGGACTTTTACGAGCAGTACTTC
v_gene: TRBV6-2/TRBV6-3
d_gene: -
abundance: -
j_gene: TRBJ2-7

CDR3aa: CSAREVRSIQETQYF
CDR3nt: TGCAGTGCGCGAGAGGTGCGGAGCATCCAAGAGACCCAGTACTTC
v_gene: TRBV20-1
d_gene: -
abundance: many
j_gene: TRBJ2-5

CDR3aa: CASSSRGFGETQYF
CDR3nt: TGCGCCAGCAGCTCCCGGGGGTTCGGCGAGACCCAGTACTTC
v_gene: TRBV5-1
d_gene: -
abundance: few
j_gene: TRBJ2-5

CDR3aa: CATSRGTQGEKLFF
CDR3nt: TGTGCCACCAGCAGAGGTACACAGGGGGAAAAACTGTTTTTT
v_gene: TRBV15
d_gene: TRBD1
abundance: many
j_gene: TRBJ1-4

CDR3aa: CASSLGLHEQYF
CDR3nt: TGTGCCAGCAGTTTAGGGCTCCACGAGCAGTACTTC
v_gene: TRBV28
d_gene: -
abundance: few
j_gene: TRBJ2-7

CDR3aa: CSSTTGTGLGTQYF
CDR3nt: TGCAGCTCCACTACCGGGACAGGGTTGGGGACCCAGTACTTC
v_gene: TRBV29-1
d_gene: TRBD1
abundance: few
j_gene: TRBJ2-5

CDR3aa: CASSVDYRATEAFF
CDR3nt: TGTGCCAGCAGCGTAGACTACAGGGCCACTGAAGCTTTCTTT
v_gene: TRBV9
d_gene: -
abundance: few
j_gene: TRBJ1-1

CDR3aa: CASSRARVQETQYF
CDR3nt: TGTGCCAGCAGCCGGGCTAGGGTACAAGAGACCCAGTACTTC
v_gene: TRBV11-2
d_gene: -
abundance: few
j_gene: TRBJ2-5

CDR3aa: CATNYMEDSPLHF
CDR3nt: TGTGCCACCAATTACATGGAAGATTCACCCCTCCACTTT
v_gene: TRBV10-3
d_gene: -
abundance: many
j_gene: TRBJ1-6

CDR3aa: CASSQRGMNTEAFF
CDR3nt: TGTGCCAGCAGCCAACGCGGCATGAACACTGAAGCTTTCTTT
v_gene: TRBV14
d_gene: -
abundance: -
j_gene: TRBJ1-1

CDR3aa: CASSTNRRQTRYDGYTF
CDR3nt: TGTGCCAGCAGTACCAATAGGCGACAGACACGCTATGACGGCTACACCTTC
v_gene: TRBV27
d_gene: -
abundance: -
j_gene: TRBJ1-2

CDR3aa: CSVEDLLGYTF
CDR3nt: TGCAGCGTTGAAGATCTTCTTGGCTACACCTTC
v_gene: TRBV29-1
d_gene: -
abundance: -
j_gene: TRBJ1-2